These 29 T cell receptor beta chains originate from one sample sequenced in a study of early T cells in non-severe SARS-CoV-2 infection. One entry per CDR3 protein results from TCRdb running MiXCR on the 5' RACE reads. The data show 75,000 to 100,000 distinct CDR3 sequences, roughly 15% seen once. The specimen sequenced was whole blood. These TCRs come from an adult who was a healthcare worker with PCR-confirmed SARS-CoV-2 infection or an uninfected control (not recorded which).

This clonotype was counted only a few times. This sequence joins TRBV4-2 and TRBJ1-3; D may be TRBD1 (6 bases). V was shortened by 1 base and J by 2 bases, with 12 bases between the two germline ends. CDR1 and CDR2 (germline): LGHNA, YNFKEQ. This CDR3 has 16 residues. The CDR3 loop reads CASSQVQGFTGNTIYF. The CDR3 region has the DNA TGTGCCAGCAGCCAAGTGCAGGGGTTTACTGGAAACACCATATATTTT.

About this clonotype itself: The junction does not match germline at one end; this may be a read error. V gene TRBV5-4 combines with J gene TRBJ2-1, with D unclear. The CDR3 has 15 residues. Germline CDR1 SGHNT, CDR2 YYREEE (reference sequence). This CDR3 reads CASSLFLETYKEQFF. CDR3 bases: TGTGCCAGCAGCTTGTTTCTAGAAACCTACAAGGAGCAGTTCTTC.

The chain combines TRBV15 with TRBJ2-1, with D unclear. CDR3 size: 12 residues. Germline CDR1 LNHNV, CDR2 YYDKDF (reference sequence). Trimming shortened V by 0 bases and J by 15 bases, and 12 bases separated the two germline ends. CDR3 amino acids: CATSRDVLSPFF. The CDR3 DNA reads as TGTGCCACCAGCAGAGATGTCCTTTCCCCGTTCTTC.

This clonotype showed up just a few times. The V call is TRBV20-1, the J call TRBJ1-5; 8 bases match TRBD1. Trimming took 3 bases from V and 2 from J; bases not matched to a gene: 6. The CDR3 is 15 amino acids. Germline-derived CDR1 and CDR2 are DFQATT and SNEGSKA (reference sequence). CDR3 bases: TGCAGTGCTAGTCGAGAGACAGGGGGCAATCAGCCCCAGCATTTT. Protein product: CSASRETGGNQPQHF.

This clonotype was seen only a few times. CDR3 bases: TGTGCCTGGATACGACTCGCTGAAGCTTTCTTT. Protein: CAWIRLAEAFF. This sequence joins TRBV30 and TRBJ1-1; D unclear. CDR1 and CDR2 (germline): GTSNPN, SVGIG (reference sequence). The CDR3 sequence is 11 residues long. Between the trimmed V and J ends, which lost 4 bases and 6 bases, there was a span of 9 bases. Supplemented by reference TRBV30 and TRBJ1-1, the full variable domain reads SQTIHQWPATLVQPVGSPLSLECTVEGTSNPNLYWYRQAAGRGLQLLFYSVGIGQISSEVPQNLSASRPQDRQFILSSKKLLLSDSGFYLCAWIRLAEAFFGQGTRLTVV.

This chain uses TRBV20-1 with TRBJ2-1; D call uncertain. This CDR3 has 14 residues. Germline V gives CDR1 DFQATT, CDR2 SNEGSKA (reference sequence). Trimming left V 3 bases short and J 5 bases short, with 14 bases between. As DNA, the CDR3 is TGCAGTGCTAGGGGCGACGCCTGGAACAATGAGCAGTTCTTC. Its translation: CSARGDAWNNEQFF.

The V and J genes are TRBV20-1 and TRBJ2-5; TRBD1 might be the D (6 bases). Trimming pared 0 bases from V and 4 bases from J, leaving 15 bases between. Germline CDR1 is DFQATT and CDR2 is SNEGSKA (reference sequence). The CDR3 loop spans 15 amino acids. CDR3 amino acids: CSARDGRGASETQYF. CDR3 DNA: TGCAGTGCTAGAGATGGCAGGGGCGCGTCAGAGACCCAGTACTTC.

This clonotype was seen repeatedly, ten times or more. V is TRBV5-1 and J is TRBJ1-1; D not resolved. This CDR3 is 15 amino acids long. Between the trimmed V and J ends, which lost 1 base and 1 base, there was a span of 11 bases. The V gene's germline CDR1 is SGHRS and CDR2 YFSETQ. The DNA of the CDR3 is TGCGCCAGCAGCTTGTATCCCCCGGGGAACACTGAAGCTTTCTTT. This codes for CASSLYPPGNTEAFF.

J is TRBJ2-6 and V is TRBV7-9; D is unresolved. The ends were cut back, 11 bases at V and 1 base at J, with 12 bases in the middle. CDR1 SEHNR and CDR2 FQNEAQ come from the germline V gene (reference sequence). This CDR3 has 14 amino acids. CDR3 coding DNA: TGTGCCGGAAGCCACTCTTCTGGGGCCAACGTCCTGACTTTC. Encoded protein: CAGSHSSGANVLTF.

This clonotype has only a few counts. The genes are TRBV29-1 and TRBJ2-7, with D perhaps TRBD1 (6 bases). The CDR3 sequence is 12 residues long. V was pared by 4 bases and J by 3 bases, with 10 bases between. Germline V gives CDR1 SQVTM, CDR2 ANQGSEA. For the CDR3, the DNA is TGCAGCGTTGCACACAGGGTCTACGAGCAGTACTTC. This encodes CSVAHRVYEQYF.

Only a few counts were recorded for this clonotype. The rearrangement links TRBV29-1 to TRBJ1-2; D unresolved. Germline values: CDR1 SQVTM, CDR2 ANQGSEA. This CDR3 contains 12 residues. The V gene lost 7 bases and the J gene lost 0 bases, with 9 bases spanning the gap. Written as DNA, the CDR3 is TGCAGCGCTGCCCCCGCTAACTATGGCTACACCTTC. Amino acid sequence: CSAAPANYGYTF.

This clonotype was seen a handful of times. J is TRBJ2-2 and V is TRBV18; D is perhaps TRBD2 (5 bases). Germline-derived CDR1 and CDR2 are KGHSH and LQKENI. The CDR3 runs to 14 residues. Trimming shortened V by 4 bases and J by 4 bases, and 10 bases separated the two germline ends. CDR3 coding DNA: TGTGCCAGCTCACAAATAGAGGGCACCGGGGAGCTGTTTTTT. Protein: CASSQIEGTGELFF.

This clonotype has a handful of counts. The J gene is TRBJ2-7, the V gene TRBV13; D perhaps matches TRBD2 (6 bases). This CDR3 comprises 13 residues. V lost 6 bases and J 12 bases, leaving 21 bases between the germline ends. Germline-derived CDR1 and CDR2 are PRHDT and FYEKMQ (reference sequence). CDR3 coding DNA: TGTGCCAGCAGGACCGGGACTTATCTCGACCTGTACTTC. Protein: CASRTGTYLDLYF.

The chain recombines TRBV28 with TRBJ2-2, with D possibly being TRBD2 (6 bases). V lost 5 bases and J lost 2, with 15 bases in between. This CDR3 comprises 16 residues. Germline CDR1 and CDR2: MDHEN and SYDVKM. The CDR3 protein is CASSPLGTANTGELFF. The CDR3 region has the DNA TGTGCCAGCAGTCCCCTAGGGACTGCTAACACCGGGGAGCTGTTTTTT.

The chain has TRBV28 and TRBJ2-3; TRBD2 is a possible D gene (6 bases). V lost 6 bases and J lost 8, with 12 bases in between. The CDR3 runs 12 residues. The germline V gene has CDR1 MDHEN and CDR2 SYDVKM. The DNA of the CDR3 is TGTGCCAGCAGGTCTAGGGGAGGTACGCAGTATTTT. Translation: CASRSRGGTQYF. The entire variable domain, with the rest obtained from reference TRBV28 and TRBJ2-3, is as follows: DVKVTQSSRYLVKRTGEKVFLECVQDMDHENMFWYRQDPGLGLRLIYFSYDVKMKEKGDIPEGYSVSREKKERFSLILESASTNQTSMYLCASRSRGGTQYFGPGTRLTVL.

The chain combines TRBV18 with TRBJ2-3, with a tentative D call TRBD1 (5 bases). The CDR3 spans 16 residues. CDR1 KGHSH and CDR2 LQKENI come from the germline V gene. Trimming took off 6 bases at V and 3 bases at J, with 19 bases between the two ends. The CDR3 bases are TGTGCCAGCTCCGTACTTCAGTCTTCAGGGACAGATACGCAGTATTTT. This codes for CASSVLQSSGTDTQYF.

In this sample, this clonotype turned up a few times. The V and J genes are TRBV19 and TRBJ2-7; D uncertain. The germline CDR1 and CDR2 sequences are LNHDA and SQIVND (reference sequence). This CDR3 spans 11 amino acids. Trimming left V 3 bases short and J 4 bases short, with 4 bases between. CDR3 loop: CASSIGYEQYF. For the CDR3, the DNA is TGTGCCAGTAGTATTGGGTACGAGCAGTACTTC.

The rearrangement links TRBV6-5 to TRBJ2-7; D is possibly TRBD2 (6 bases). The CDR3 is made up of 14 amino acids. Between the trimmed V and J ends, which lost 8 bases and 4 bases, there was a span of 18 bases. Germline V CDR1 and CDR2: MNHEY, SVGAGI. The CDR3 here is CASRTGTAVYEQYF. The CDR3 nucleotides read TGTGCCAGCCGTACCGGGACTGCGGTTTACGAGCAGTACTTC.

This rearrangement joins TRBV10-3 to TRBJ2-5; possibly TRBD1 for D (7 bases). CDR1 is ENHRY and CDR2 is SYGVKD in the germline V gene. The CDR3 is 14 amino acids. V was clipped by 6 bases and J by 2 bases, with 13 bases between them. The CDR3 DNA reads TGTGCCATCAGCGGAGGGGGCCGGCAAGAGACCCAGTACTTC. This translates into CAISGGGRQETQYF.

This clonotype has more than one count but fewer than ten. This chain links TRBV6-6 with TRBJ1-5; D is unresolved. Germline V CDR1 and CDR2: MNHNY, SVGAGI (reference sequence). This CDR3 contains 15 residues. V lost 0 bases and J 1 base, leaving 7 bases between the germline ends. CDR3 sequence reads: CASSYSRASNQPQHF. The CDR3 DNA is TGTGCCAGCAGTTACTCGCGGGCCAGCAATCAGCCCCAGCATTTT.

This clonotype was counted a few times. J is TRBJ2-7 and V is TRBV19; a possible D gene is TRBD1 (6 bases). The germline V gene has CDR1 LNHDA and CDR2 SQIVND (reference sequence). This CDR3 spans 14 amino acids. Trimming removed 6 bases at V and 3 bases at J, with 15 bases between. The CDR3 DNA reads as TGTGCCAGTAGCCCTCCTACAGGGTTCTACGAGCAGTACTTC. Translation: CASSPPTGFYEQYF. The variable domain in full, with the rest retrieved from reference TRBV19 and TRBJ2-7, is DGGITQSPKYLFRKEGQNVTLSCEQNLNHDAMYWYRQDPGQGLRLIYYSQIVNDFQKGDIAEGYSVSREKKESFPLTVTSAQKNPTAFYLCASSPPTGFYEQYFGPGTRLTVT.

This rearrangement joins TRBV15 to TRBJ2-7; no firm D call. Germline V gives CDR1 LNHNV, CDR2 YYDKDF (reference sequence). The V gene lost 1 base and the J gene lost 0 bases, with 7 bases spanning the gap. The CDR3 is 14 amino acids. The CDR3: CATSRGASSYEQYF. The CDR3 coding sequence is TGTGCCACCAGCAGAGGAGCGAGCTCCTACGAGCAGTACTTC.

This clonotype showed up many times. This chain links TRBV2 with TRBJ1-2; D unclear. The CDR3 loop spans 11 amino acids. The V end lost 7 bases, the J end lost 5 bases, and 8 bases lay between the germline ends. In germline, CDR1 is SNHLY, CDR2 FYNNEI. DNA of the CDR3: TGTGCCAGCACCAGGTTATATGGCTACACCTTC. Encoded protein: CASTRLYGYTF.

This clonotype was detected only a few times. The CDR3 bases are TGTGCCAGCAGCCCGTCACAGTTAACAAAGGGCTACACCTTC. It specifies CASSPSQLTKGYTF. The rearrangement uses TRBV4-2 and TRBJ1-2; D remains ambiguous. Germline CDR1 LGHNA, CDR2 YNFKEQ. This CDR3 is built from 14 residues. V gave up 4 bases and J gave up 8 bases, with 17 bases separating them.

This clonotype has a handful of counts. This chain connects TRBV11-2 to TRBJ1-5, with TRBD1 as a possible D gene (6 bases). Trimming left V 6 bases short and J 3 bases short, with 9 bases between. Germline assignment: CDR1 SGHAT and CDR2 FQNNGV. The CDR3 covers 13 residues. CDR3 sequence reads: CASSTGNNQPQHF. CDR3 coding DNA: TGTGCCAGCAGTACAGGGAACAATCAGCCCCAGCATTTT.

The chain carries TRBV6-4 and TRBJ2-3, with D tentatively TRBD2 (6 bases). Germline lookup yields CDR1 MRHNA and CDR2 SNTAGT. The CDR3 covers 15 residues. V was cut by 2 bases and J by 0 bases, with 9 bases left in between. The CDR3 bases are TGTGCCAGCAGTGACGGCGGGACCAGCACAGATACGCAGTATTTT. Translation gives CASSDGGTSTDTQYF.

The rearrangement uses TRBV29-1 and TRBJ2-1; a weak D match, TRBD2 (6 bases). Germline CDR1 reads SQVTM; CDR2 reads ANQGSEA. V lost 1 base, J lost 6 bases, and 13 bases lay in between. There are 14 residues in the CDR3. This CDR3 is CSVEGRGPRNEQFF. CDR3 in DNA: TGCAGCGTTGAAGGGCGGGGTCCCCGCAATGAGCAGTTCTTC.

This clonotype was picked up a small number of times. The gene calls are TRBV4-2 and TRBJ2-5, with TRBD2 matching 10 bases. The CDR3 length is 18 residues. After removal of 1 base from V and 2 bases from J, the junction contained 10 bases not matched to a gene. Germline CDR1 LGHNA, CDR2 YNFKEQ. CDR3 DNA sequence: TGTGCCAGCAGCCAAGGAAGCAGCGGGGGGGCGTGGCAAGAGACCCAGTACTTC. Translation gives CASSQGSSGGAWQETQYF.

This clonotype was found once. A much larger clone differs by one base, so this may be a read error. The chain carries TRBV28 and TRBJ2-7; the match to TRBD2 covers 9 bases. The germline CDR1 and CDR2 sequences are MDHEN and SYDVKM. The ends lost 2 bases at V and 8 bases at J; junction bases unmatched: 10. This CDR3 has 15 amino acids. The CDR3 sequence is CASSLRAGGPMKQYF. The CDR3 coding sequence is TGTGCCAGCAGTTTAAGGGCGGGAGGGCCAATGAAGCAGTACTTC.